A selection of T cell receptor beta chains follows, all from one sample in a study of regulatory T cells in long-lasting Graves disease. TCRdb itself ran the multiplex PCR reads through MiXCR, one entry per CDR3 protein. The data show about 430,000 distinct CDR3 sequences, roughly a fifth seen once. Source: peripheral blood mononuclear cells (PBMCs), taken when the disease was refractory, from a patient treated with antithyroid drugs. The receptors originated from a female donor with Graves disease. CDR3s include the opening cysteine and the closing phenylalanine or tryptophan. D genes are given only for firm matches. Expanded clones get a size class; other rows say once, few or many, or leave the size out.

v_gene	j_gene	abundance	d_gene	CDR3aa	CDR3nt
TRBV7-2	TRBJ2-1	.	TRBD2	CASSFGLADNNEQFF	TGTGCCAGCAGCTTTGGTCTAGCGGATAACAATGAGCAGTTCTTC
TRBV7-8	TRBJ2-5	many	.	CASSLVRRGAIETQYF	TGTGCCAGCAGCTTAGTACGACGGGGGGCAATAGAGACCCAGTACTTC
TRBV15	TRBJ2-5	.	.	CATSSSGAQETQYF	TGTGCCACCAGCAGCTCAGGGGCCCAAGAGACCCAGTACTTC
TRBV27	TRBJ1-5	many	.	CASSAHANSNQPQHF	TGTGCCAGCAGTGCACACGCGAATAGCAATCAGCCCCAGCATTTT
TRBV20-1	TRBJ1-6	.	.	CSARERGGTYNSPLHF	TGCAGTGCAAGAGAGCGGGGGGGGACCTATAATTCACCCCTCCACTTT
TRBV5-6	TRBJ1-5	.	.	CASSSTAGQPQHF	TGTGCCAGCAGCTCCACCGCAGGTCAGCCCCAGCATTTT
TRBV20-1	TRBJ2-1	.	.	CSAHRAYNEQFF	TGCAGTGCCCACCGGGCCTACAATGAGCAGTTCTTC
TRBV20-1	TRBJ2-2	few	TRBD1	CSASRTGMNTGELFF	TGCAGTGCGAGCCGGACAGGGATGAACACCGGGGAGCTGTTTTTT
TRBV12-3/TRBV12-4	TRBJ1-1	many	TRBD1	CASSSGTGRETEAFF	TGTGCCAGCAGTTCCGGGACAGGAAGAGAGACTGAAGCTTTCTTT
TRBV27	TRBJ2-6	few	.	CASSLSEVSSGANVLTF	TGTGCCAGCAGTTTATCGGAGGTCTCCTCTGGGGCCAACGTCCTGACTTTC
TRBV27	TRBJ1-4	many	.	CASSSGPPPEKLFF	TGTGCCAGCAGTTCGGGACCGCCACCCGAAAAACTGTTTTTT
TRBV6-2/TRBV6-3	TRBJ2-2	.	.	CASSYSAHSGELFF	TGTGCCAGCAGTTACTCGGCGCATTCCGGGGAGCTGTTTTTT
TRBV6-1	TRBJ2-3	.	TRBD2	CASTASGLETQYF	TGTGCCAGCACGGCTAGCGGCCTGGAAACGCAGTATTTT
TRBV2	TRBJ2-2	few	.	CASSGGVNGELFF	TGTGCCAGCAGTGGAGGGGTCAACGGGGAGCTGTTTTTT
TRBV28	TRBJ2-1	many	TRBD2	CASSPIGEGNEQFF	TGTGCCAGCAGTCCCATAGGGGAGGGAAATGAGCAGTTCTTC